This T cell receptor (beta chain) was obtained from a study of blood T cell repertoires in COVID-19. Across the whole study: T cells, B-cell-depleted T cells, or PBMCs supplied cDNA or gDNA.

In terms of age and location, participants ranged from about 18 to 100 years and lived in approximately 26 US areas. The data were produced by immunoSEQ multiplex PCR, yet TCRdb's version contains in-frame clones alone and is incomplete. The data contain under 350,000 clones, around nine tenths of them singletons. The CDR3 runs to 18 residues. Trimming cost V 0 bases and J 2 bases, with 20 bases left between them. Germline loops: CDR1 MRHNA, CDR2 SNTAGT. Sequenced input: PBMCs or T cells enriched from blood (not recorded which). The chain employs TRBV6-4 and TRBJ2-7, with D maybe TRBD2 (5 bases). The source is a woman younger than 35 who had recovered from COVID-19. CDR3 protein: CASSDSNLRASLTYEQYF. The CDR3 DNA reads TGTGCCAGCAGTGACTCGAACTTGAGGGCCTCTCTTACCTACGAGCAGTACTTC.